The 28 T cell receptor beta chains below come from one sample, sequenced in a study of shared clonotypes between healthy human individuals. Sequenced by immunoSEQ multiplex PCR; TCRdb stores in-frame clones only, minus some. Of some 2,000,000 clones in the sample, almost 96% were seen once. The specimen sequenced was naive CD4+ T cells sorted from blood. As for subset: CD45RA+ positively selected. Receptor source: a man younger than 35 in good health.

V is TRBV5-1 and J is TRBJ2-7; TRBD1 agrees at 11 bases. Germline CDR1 and CDR2: SGHRS and YFSETQ. J gave up 0 bases and V 5 bases, and 1 base lay outside the gene matches. The CDR3 length is 14 residues. CDR3 nucleotides: TGCGCCAGCAGAGGGACAGGGGGCTCCTACGAGCAGTACTTC. It encodes CASRGTGGSYEQYF.

The rearrangement joins TRBV19 to TRBJ1-4; D may be TRBD1 (5 bases). V dropped 7 bases and J dropped 0 bases, with 9 bases sitting between them. The CDR3 totals 14 residues. CDR1 and CDR2 from the germline V gene are LNHDA and SQIVND (reference sequence). The DNA of the CDR3 is TGTGCCAGTAATCTACAGGCAACTAATGAAAAACTGTTTTTT. Translated: CASNLQATNEKLFF. Full variable domain (missing parts from reference TRBV19 and TRBJ1-4): DGGITQSPKYLFRKEGQNVTLSCEQNLNHDAMYWYRQDPGQGLRLIYYSQIVNDFQKGDIAEGYSVSREKKESFPLTVTSAQKNPTAFYLCASNLQATNEKLFFGSGTQLSVL.

Comments on this clone: Different DNA sequences within this sample yield the same CDR3. The chain links TRBV5-1 to TRBJ2-7; 8 positions agree with TRBD1. This CDR3 spans 14 amino acids. V lost 4 bases to trimming and J lost 4 bases; unmatched junction nucleotides: 7. Germline loops: CDR1 SGHRS, CDR2 YFSETQ. CDR3 sequence reads: CASSPGQGGYEQYF. DNA of the CDR3: TGCGCCAGCAGCCCCGGACAGGGTGGGTACGAGCAGTACTTC. The full variable domain, completed using reference TRBV5-1 and TRBJ2-7, is KAGVTQTPRYLIKTRGQQVTLSCSPISGHRSVSWYQQTPGQGLQFLFEYFSETQRNKGNFPGRFSGRQFSNSRSEMNVSTLELGDSALYLCASSPGQGGYEQYFGPGTRLTVT.

This clone was counted a single time. The chain recombines TRBV4-1 with TRBJ2-2; 8 bases line up with TRBD2. The CDR3 runs to 18 residues. Germline V gene data show CDR1 as MGHRA and CDR2 as YSYEKL. J gave up 7 bases and V 4 bases, and 17 bases lay outside the gene matches. The CDR3 region is CASSRQPSGLVGDGELFF. CDR3 sequence (DNA): TGCGCCAGCAGCCGCCAACCCTCGGGACTAGTCGGGGACGGGGAGCTGTTTTTT.

This clone was seen just once. J is TRBJ2-1 and V is TRBV11-2; D remains unclear. The CDR3 runs 14 residues. In germline, CDR1 is SGHAT, CDR2 FQNNGV. V was cut by 1 base and J by 6 bases, with 10 bases left in between. CDR3 sequence (DNA): TGTGCCAGCAGCTTAGGCCACACCGCCAATGAGCAGTTCTTC. Translated, it gives CASSLGHTANEQFF.

The V and J genes are TRBV6-5 and TRBJ2-7; TRBD1 might be the D (5 bases). The germline V gene has CDR1 MNHEY and CDR2 SVGAGI. The CDR3 contains 11 residues. V gave up 11 bases and J gave up 6 bases, with 14 bases separating them. The CDR3 DNA follows: TGTGCCGGATCAGGGTTCGGCGAGCAGTACTTC. Translation gives CAGSGFGEQYF.

The rearrangement joins TRBV5-6 to TRBJ2-7; possibly TRBD2 for D (6 bases). The CDR3 is 15 amino acids. Between the trimmed V and J ends, which lost 4 bases and 0 bases, there was a span of 14 bases. CDR1 is SGHDT, CDR2 YYEEEE, per germline. CDR3 loop: CASSQGLADSYEQYF. The CDR3 DNA is TGTGCCAGCAGCCAAGGATTAGCGGACTCCTACGAGCAGTACTTC.

The V and J genes are TRBV2 and TRBJ1-2, with D unclear. The CDR3 runs to 11 residues. The germline gives CDR1 SNHLY, CDR2 FYNNEI. The V end lost 4 bases, the J end lost 7 bases, and 7 bases lay between the germline ends. The CDR3 nucleotides read TGTGCCAGCAGTGGGGGAATTGGCTACACCTTC. Amino acids: CASSGGIGYTF.

This chain links TRBV18 with TRBJ1-5, with a tentative D call TRBD1 (6 bases). The germline CDR1 and CDR2 sequences are KGHSH and LQKENI. This CDR3 contains 17 residues. Trimming left V 3 bases short and J 0 bases short, with 15 bases between. DNA for the CDR3: TGTGCCAGCTCACCGCGGGACAAAATGAATAGCAATCAGCCCCAGCATTTT. It specifies CASSPRDKMNSNQPQHF.

This clone was seen just once. The V call is TRBV5-5, the J call TRBJ1-6; D might be TRBD1 (6 bases). V dropped 3 bases and J dropped 7 bases, with 11 bases sitting between them. This CDR3 comprises 14 residues. The germline V gene encodes CDR1 SGHKS and CDR2 YYEKEE (reference sequence). CDR3 sequence: CASSYPTGNSPLHF. Written as DNA, the CDR3 is TGTGCCAGCAGCTACCCAACAGGGAATTCACCCCTCCACTTT.

The chain employs TRBV5-1 and TRBJ1-2; no reliable D call. The length of the CDR3 is 15 residues. Germline V gene lookup returns CDR1 SGHRS and CDR2 YFSETQ. Trimming took off 0 bases at V and 2 bases at J, with 11 bases between the two ends. Here the CDR3 reads CASSLEPGLNYGYTF. CDR3 nucleotide sequence: TGCGCCAGCAGCTTGGAACCGGGGTTAAACTATGGCTACACCTTC.

V is TRBV6-5 and J is TRBJ2-7, with D possibly TRBD2 on 6 matching bases. This CDR3 is 13 amino acids long. V was clipped by 5 bases and J by 9 bases, with 17 bases between them. The germline CDR1 and CDR2 sequences are MNHEY and SVGAGI. The CDR3 protein is CASSRDFPPAQYF. The CDR3 DNA reads TGTGCCAGCAGTCGGGACTTTCCCCCCGCGCAGTACTTC.

The rearrangement links TRBV10-1 to TRBJ2-3, with TRBD2 matching 8 bases. Trimming removed 6 bases from V and 2 bases from J; junction bases left unmatched: 7. CDR1 is WNHNN and CDR2 is SYGVQD in the germline V gene (reference sequence). The CDR3 runs 15 residues. The CDR3 spells CASSLLAGLTDTQYF. CDR3 coding DNA: TGCGCCAGCAGCCTGCTAGCGGGCCTCACAGATACGCAGTATTTT.

The V gene is TRBV27, the J gene TRBJ2-1, with 10 nucleotides matching TRBD1. CDR1 and CDR2 from the germline V gene are MNHEY and SMNVEV (reference sequence). The CDR3 consists of 16 residues. The ends lost 8 bases at V and 6 bases at J; junction bases unmatched: 13. Written as DNA, the CDR3 is TGTGCCAGCGGTCGACCCGACAGGGGGCGAAGCAATGAGCAGTTCTTC. Translating it yields CASGRPDRGRSNEQFF.

The chain joins TRBV2 to TRBJ1-4; TRBD1 agrees at 7 bases. J lost 7 bases, V lost 8 bases, and 13 bases had no gene match. In germline, CDR1 is SNHLY, CDR2 FYNNEI. This CDR3 has 15 residues. CDR3 in DNA: TGTGCCAGCGGAGTGGAAAGGGGGCTAGGTGAAAAACTGTTTTTT. Translation: CASGVERGLGEKLFF.

V and J are TRBV7-2 and TRBJ1-6; unclear D gene. The germline V gene has CDR1 SGHTA and CDR2 FQGNSA. There are 16 residues in the CDR3. V was pared by 0 bases and J by 8 bases, with 14 bases between. The DNA for the CDR3 is TGTGCCAGCAGCTTAGCCCTGAGGGAGTCGGATTCACCCCTCCACTTT. As protein: CASSLALRESDSPLHF.

The chain uses TRBV7-2 and TRBJ1-1, with 8 bases matching TRBD1. With V trimmed by 3 bases and J by 2 bases, 8 bases remained unmatched. This CDR3 comprises 16 residues. Per germline, CDR1 SGHTA and CDR2 FQGNSA. Here the CDR3 DNA reads TGTGCCAGCAGCTTCGGACAGGGAAGGGGCAACACTGAAGCTTTCTTT. Residues: CASSFGQGRGNTEAFF.

The CDR3 spells CASTLGGMTYNEQFF. CDR3 bases: TGTGCCAGCACTCTGGGCGGGATGACCTACAATGAGCAGTTCTTC. The chain has TRBV9 and TRBJ2-1; TRBD2 is a possible D gene (6 bases). Germline V gene data show CDR1 as SGDLS and CDR2 as YYNGEE. There are 15 residues in the CDR3. V was trimmed by 6 bases and J by 2 bases, leaving 15 bases between them.

V usage is TRBV7-9 and J usage is TRBJ1-1; D is uncertain. The CDR3 is 10 amino acids. V lost 9 bases to trimming and J lost 5 bases, with 7 bases between them. Germline assignment: CDR1 SEHNR and CDR2 FQNEAQ (reference sequence). The CDR3 here is CASTVTEAFF. In DNA, the CDR3 is TGTGCCAGTACGGTAACTGAAGCTTTCTTT.

The chain links TRBV5-5 to TRBJ1-2, with D perhaps TRBD1 (6 bases). Between the trimmed V and J ends, which lost 3 bases and 8 bases, there was a span of 20 bases. Germline CDR1 is SGHKS and CDR2 is YYEKEE (reference sequence). The CDR3 contains 15 residues. This CDR3 is CASSSDGTSLGGYTF. The CDR3 DNA reads TGTGCCAGCAGCTCTGACGGGACATCTCTGGGGGGCTACACCTTC.

The chain couples TRBV7-3 to TRBJ1-3; possible D gene TRBD1, 5 bases. V was shortened by 2 bases and J by 2 bases, with 10 bases between the two germline ends. The CDR3 is 15 residues long. CDR1 is SGHTA and CDR2 is FQGTGA in the germline V gene. The CDR3 DNA sequence: TGTGCCAGCAGCTTACAGGGAGGTCCTGGAAACACCATATATTTT. Translating it yields CASSLQGGPGNTIYF.

In regard to this clone: The junction departs from germline at one end; a sequencing error may be responsible. Other DNA sequences in this specimen translate into the identical CDR3. The chain is built from TRBV7-2 and TRBJ2-7; D is possibly TRBD1 or TRBD2 (6 bases each). This CDR3 region has 15 residues. Germline loops: CDR1 SGHTA, CDR2 FQGNSA. The CDR3 loop reads CASSPGLGGSYEQYF. For the CDR3, the DNA is TGTGCCAGCAGCCCTGGGTTGGGGGGCTCCTACGAGCAATACTTC.

The rearrangement links TRBV5-1 to TRBJ1-2; weak D call: TRBD1 (6 bases). CDR1 is SGHRS, CDR2 YFSETQ, per germline. The CDR3 spans 13 residues. Deletions cut 4 bases from V and 4 bases from J, with 11 bases between. The CDR3 region is CASSRDTTYGYTF. CDR3 DNA: TGCGCCAGCAGCCGGGACACCACCTATGGCTACACCTTC.

A note on this clone: Additional DNA sequences in this sample encode the identical CDR3. This rearrangement joins TRBV5-1 to TRBJ1-1; 7 bases line up with TRBD1. Trimming cost V 0 bases and J 10 bases; bases outside gene matches: 3. Germline V lookup: CDR1 SGHRS, CDR2 YFSETQ. The CDR3 loop spans 12 amino acids. The chain's CDR3 is CASSLEGARAFF. As DNA, the CDR3 is TGCGCCAGCAGCTTGGAGGGGGCGAGAGCTTTCTTT.

The gene calls are TRBV5-1 and TRBJ2-3, with 7 positions matching TRBD1. This CDR3 region has 14 residues. V lost 0 bases, J lost 5 bases, and 3 bases stayed unmatched. Germline values: CDR1 SGHRS, CDR2 YFSETQ. DNA for the CDR3: TGCGCCAGCAGCTTGGACAGGGGATTAGATACGCAGTATTTT. This sequence encodes CASSLDRGLDTQYF. The full variable domain, in which reference TRBV5-1 and TRBJ2-3 provide the parts outside the CDR3, is KAGVTQTPRYLIKTRGQQVTLSCSPISGHRSVSWYQQTPGQGLQFLFEYFSETQRNKGNFPGRFSGRQFSNSRSEMNVSTLELGDSALYLCASSLDRGLDTQYFGPGTRLTVL.

The rearrangement uses TRBV7-2 and TRBJ2-7, with 7 bases fitting TRBD1. The V gene end was trimmed by 2 bases and the J gene end by 5 bases; junction bases not matched to a gene: 12. This CDR3 has 16 residues. The germline CDR1 and CDR2 sequences are SGHTA and FQGNSA. CDR3 amino acids: CASSLTGAFDADEQYF. CDR3 DNA sequence: TGTGCCAGCAGCTTAACAGGGGCCTTCGATGCGGACGAGCAGTACTTC.

This chain links TRBV27 with TRBJ2-7; possibly TRBD2 for D (6 bases). The V gene's germline CDR1 is MNHEY and CDR2 SMNVEV (reference sequence). The CDR3 contains 14 residues. V was trimmed by 6 bases and J by 1 base, leaving 13 bases between them. In nucleotides, the CDR3 is TGTGCCAGCAGGGAGGGTTCTAGTTCCTACGAGCAGTACTTC. This encodes CASREGSSSYEQYF.

The chain joins TRBV11-2 to TRBJ1-1; maybe TRBD1 (5 bases). This CDR3 region has 14 residues. The germline V gene encodes CDR1 SGHAT and CDR2 FQNNGV. V lost 4 bases and J lost 0, with 9 bases in between. This CDR3 reads CASSSRQMNTEAFF. CDR3 DNA: TGTGCCAGCAGCTCGCGACAGATGAACACTGAAGCTTTCTTT.